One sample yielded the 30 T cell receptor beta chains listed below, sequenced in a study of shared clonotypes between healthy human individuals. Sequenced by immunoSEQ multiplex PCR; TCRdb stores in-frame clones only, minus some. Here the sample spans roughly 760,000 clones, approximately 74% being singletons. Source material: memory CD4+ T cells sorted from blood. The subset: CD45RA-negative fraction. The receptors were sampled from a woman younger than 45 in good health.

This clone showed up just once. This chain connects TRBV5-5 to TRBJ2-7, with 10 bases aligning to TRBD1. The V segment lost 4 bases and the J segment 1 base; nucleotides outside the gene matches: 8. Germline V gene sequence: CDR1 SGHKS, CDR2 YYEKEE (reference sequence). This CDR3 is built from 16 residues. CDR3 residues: CASSRAGTGASYEQYF. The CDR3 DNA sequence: TGTGCCAGCAGCCGAGCCGGGACAGGGGCTTCCTACGAGCAGTACTTC.

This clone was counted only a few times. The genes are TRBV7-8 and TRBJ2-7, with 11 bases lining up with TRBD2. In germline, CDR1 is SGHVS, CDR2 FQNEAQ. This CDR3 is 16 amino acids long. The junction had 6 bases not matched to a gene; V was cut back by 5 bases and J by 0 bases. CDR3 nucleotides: TGTGCCAGCAGCCTCGGGACTAGCGGAATCTCCTACGAGCAGTACTTC. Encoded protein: CASSLGTSGISYEQYF.

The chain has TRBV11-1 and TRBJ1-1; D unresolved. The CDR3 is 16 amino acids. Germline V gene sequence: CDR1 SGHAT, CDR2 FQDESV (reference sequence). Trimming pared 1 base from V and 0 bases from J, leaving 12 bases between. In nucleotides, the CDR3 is TGTGCCAGCAGCTTAGGGAATGCAGGTCTGAACACTGAAGCTTTCTTT. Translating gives CASSLGNAGLNTEAFF.

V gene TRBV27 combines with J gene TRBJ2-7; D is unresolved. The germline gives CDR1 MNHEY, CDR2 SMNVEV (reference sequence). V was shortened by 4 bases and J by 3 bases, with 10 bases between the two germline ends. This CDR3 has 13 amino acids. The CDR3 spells CASSYANGYEQYF. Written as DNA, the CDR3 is TGTGCCAGCAGTTATGCCAACGGCTACGAGCAGTACTTC.

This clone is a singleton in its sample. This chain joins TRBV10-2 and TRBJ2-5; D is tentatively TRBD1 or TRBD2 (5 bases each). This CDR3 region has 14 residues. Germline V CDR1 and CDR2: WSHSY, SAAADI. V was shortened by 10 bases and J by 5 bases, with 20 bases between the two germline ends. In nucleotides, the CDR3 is TGCGCCAACATCCCGGGACGGCGGAGGGAGACCCAGTACTTC. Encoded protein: CANIPGRRRETQYF.

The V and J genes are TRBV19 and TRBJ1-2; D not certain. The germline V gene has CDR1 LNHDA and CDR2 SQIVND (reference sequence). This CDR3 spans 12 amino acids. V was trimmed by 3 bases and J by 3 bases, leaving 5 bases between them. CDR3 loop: CASSIAYYGYTF. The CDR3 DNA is TGTGCCAGTAGTATTGCTTACTATGGCTACACCTTC.

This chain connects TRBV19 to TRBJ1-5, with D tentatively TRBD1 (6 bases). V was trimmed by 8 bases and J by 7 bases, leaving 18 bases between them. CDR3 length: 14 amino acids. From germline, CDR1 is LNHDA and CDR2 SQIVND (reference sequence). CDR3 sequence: CASQEGRGDQPQHF. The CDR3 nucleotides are TGTGCCAGTCAGGAGGGCAGGGGCGACCAGCCCCAGCATTTT.

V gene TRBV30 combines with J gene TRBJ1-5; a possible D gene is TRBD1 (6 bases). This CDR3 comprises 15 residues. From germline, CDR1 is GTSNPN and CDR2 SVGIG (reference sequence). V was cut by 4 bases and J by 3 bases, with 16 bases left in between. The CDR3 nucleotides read TGTGCCTGGAACCCGACAGGCATCCTCAATCAGCCCCAGCATTTT. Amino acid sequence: CAWNPTGILNQPQHF. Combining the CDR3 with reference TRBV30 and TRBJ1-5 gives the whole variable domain SQTIHQWPATLVQPVGSPLSLECTVEGTSNPNLYWYRQAAGRGLQLLFYSVGIGQISSEVPQNLSASRPQDRQFILSSKKLLLSDSGFYLCAWNPTGILNQPQHFGDGTRLSIL.

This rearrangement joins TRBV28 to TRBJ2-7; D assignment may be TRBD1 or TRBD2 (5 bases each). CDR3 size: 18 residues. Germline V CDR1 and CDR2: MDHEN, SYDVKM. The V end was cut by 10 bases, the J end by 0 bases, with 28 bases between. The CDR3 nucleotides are TGTGCCACTTCTTCTCAAGGGGTGAGGCGAGGGGTCTCCTACGAGCAGTACTTC. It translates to CATSSQGVRRGVSYEQYF.

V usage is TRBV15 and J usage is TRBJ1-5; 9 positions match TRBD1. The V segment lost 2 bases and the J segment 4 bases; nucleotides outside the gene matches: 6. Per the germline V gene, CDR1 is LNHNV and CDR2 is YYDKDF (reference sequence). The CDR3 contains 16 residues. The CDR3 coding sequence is TGTGCCACCAGCAGAACCGGGACAGGGATTAATCAGCCCCAGCATTTT. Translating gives CATSRTGTGINQPQHF.

CDR3 coding DNA: TGCAGTGCTAGTGGGGGACAGCCCCAGCATTTT. Amino acids: CSASGGQPQHF. The chain is built from TRBV20-1 and TRBJ1-5; TRBD1 might be the D (5 bases). Trimming removed 3 bases from V and 7 bases from J, with 7 bases in between. Germline loops: CDR1 DFQATT, CDR2 SNEGSKA (reference sequence). The CDR3 runs 11 residues.

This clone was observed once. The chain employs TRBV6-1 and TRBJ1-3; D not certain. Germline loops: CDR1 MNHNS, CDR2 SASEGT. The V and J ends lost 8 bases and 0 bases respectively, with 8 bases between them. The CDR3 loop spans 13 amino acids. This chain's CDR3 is CASGGSSGNTIYF. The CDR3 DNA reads TGTGCCAGCGGTGGGAGCTCTGGAAACACCATATATTTT.

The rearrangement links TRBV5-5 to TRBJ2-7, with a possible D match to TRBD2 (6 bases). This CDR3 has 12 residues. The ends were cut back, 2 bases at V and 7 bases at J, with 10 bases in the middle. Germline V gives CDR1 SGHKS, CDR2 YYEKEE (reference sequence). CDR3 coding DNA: TGTGCCAGCAGCTTCGGGGCGGGGGAGCAGTACTTC. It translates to CASSFGAGEQYF.

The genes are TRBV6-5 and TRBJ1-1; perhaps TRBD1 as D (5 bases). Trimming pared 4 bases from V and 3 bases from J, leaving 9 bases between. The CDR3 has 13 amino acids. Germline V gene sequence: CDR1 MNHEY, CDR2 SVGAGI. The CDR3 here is CASSSGTYTEAFF. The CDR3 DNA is TGTGCCAGCAGTTCCGGGACCTACACTGAAGCTTTCTTT.

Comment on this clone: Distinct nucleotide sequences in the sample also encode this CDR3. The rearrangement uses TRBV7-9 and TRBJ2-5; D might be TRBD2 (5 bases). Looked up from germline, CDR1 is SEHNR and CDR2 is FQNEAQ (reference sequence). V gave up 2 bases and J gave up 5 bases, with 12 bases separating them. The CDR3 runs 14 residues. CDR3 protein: CASSLFPSQETQYF. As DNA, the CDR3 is TGTGCCAGCAGCTTATTTCCTAGCCAGGAGACCCAGTACTTC.

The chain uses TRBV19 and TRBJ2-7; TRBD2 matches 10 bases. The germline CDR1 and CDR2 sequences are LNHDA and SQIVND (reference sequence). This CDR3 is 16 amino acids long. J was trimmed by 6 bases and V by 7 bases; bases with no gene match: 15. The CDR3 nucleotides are TGTGCCAGTAAGCCCCTTCCGGCTAGCGGGAGCTCCGAGCAGTACTTC. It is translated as CASKPLPASGSSEQYF.

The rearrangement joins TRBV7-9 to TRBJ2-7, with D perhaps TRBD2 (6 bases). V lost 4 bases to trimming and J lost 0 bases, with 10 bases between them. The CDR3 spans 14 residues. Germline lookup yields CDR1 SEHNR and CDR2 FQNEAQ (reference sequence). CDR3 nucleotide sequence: TGTGCCAGCAGCTCTGGGGGGTTCTCCTACGAGCAGTACTTC. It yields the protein CASSSGGFSYEQYF.

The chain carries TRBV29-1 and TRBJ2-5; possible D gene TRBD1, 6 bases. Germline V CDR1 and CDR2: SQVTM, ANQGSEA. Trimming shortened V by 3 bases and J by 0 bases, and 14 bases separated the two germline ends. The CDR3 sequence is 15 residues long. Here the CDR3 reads CSVDPGQHDQETQYF. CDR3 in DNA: TGCAGCGTTGATCCTGGACAGCATGACCAAGAGACCCAGTACTTC.

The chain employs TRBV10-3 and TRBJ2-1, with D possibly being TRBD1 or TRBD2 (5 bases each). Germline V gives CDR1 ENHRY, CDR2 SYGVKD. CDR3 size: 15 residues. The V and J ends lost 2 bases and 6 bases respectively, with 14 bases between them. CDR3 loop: CAISERGGLFNEQFF. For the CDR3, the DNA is TGTGCCATCAGTGAGAGGGGTGGACTGTTCAATGAGCAGTTCTTC.

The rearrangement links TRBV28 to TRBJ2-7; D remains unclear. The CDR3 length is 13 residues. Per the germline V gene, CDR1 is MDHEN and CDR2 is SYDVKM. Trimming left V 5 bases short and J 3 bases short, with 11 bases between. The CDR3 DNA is TGTGCCAGCAGTCTCACTTGGGACTACGAGCAGTACTTC. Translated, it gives CASSLTWDYEQYF.

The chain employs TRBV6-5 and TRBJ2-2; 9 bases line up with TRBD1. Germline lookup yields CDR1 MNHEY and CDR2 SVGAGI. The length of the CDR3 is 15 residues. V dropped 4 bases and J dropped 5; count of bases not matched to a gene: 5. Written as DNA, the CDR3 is TGTGCCAGCAGTTCCGGACAGGGGAGGACCGGGGAGCTGTTTTTT. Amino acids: CASSSGQGRTGELFF.

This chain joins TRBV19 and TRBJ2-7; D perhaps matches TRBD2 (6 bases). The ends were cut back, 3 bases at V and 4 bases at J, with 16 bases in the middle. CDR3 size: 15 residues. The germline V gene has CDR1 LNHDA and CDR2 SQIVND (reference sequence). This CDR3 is CASSIFQGGRYEQYF. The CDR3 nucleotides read TGTGCCAGTAGTATTTTCCAGGGAGGACGATACGAGCAGTACTTC.

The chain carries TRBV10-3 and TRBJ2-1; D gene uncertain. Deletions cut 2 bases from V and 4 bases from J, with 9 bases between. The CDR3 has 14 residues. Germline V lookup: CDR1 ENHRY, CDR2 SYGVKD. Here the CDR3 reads CAISEGPQYNEQFF. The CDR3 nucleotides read TGTGCCATCAGTGAGGGACCGCAATACAATGAGCAGTTCTTC.

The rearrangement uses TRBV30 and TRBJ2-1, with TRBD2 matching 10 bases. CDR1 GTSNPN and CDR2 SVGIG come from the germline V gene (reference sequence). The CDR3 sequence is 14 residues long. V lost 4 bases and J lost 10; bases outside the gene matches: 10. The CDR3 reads CAWTEGASGGEQFF. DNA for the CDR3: TGTGCCTGGACCGAAGGGGCTAGCGGGGGCGAGCAGTTCTTC.

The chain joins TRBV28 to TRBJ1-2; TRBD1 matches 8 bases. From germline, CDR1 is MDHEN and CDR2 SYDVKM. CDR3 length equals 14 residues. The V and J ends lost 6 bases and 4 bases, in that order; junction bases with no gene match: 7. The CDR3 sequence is CASSRGPLPYGYTF. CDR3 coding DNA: TGTGCCAGCAGCAGGGGGCCTCTTCCCTATGGCTACACCTTC.

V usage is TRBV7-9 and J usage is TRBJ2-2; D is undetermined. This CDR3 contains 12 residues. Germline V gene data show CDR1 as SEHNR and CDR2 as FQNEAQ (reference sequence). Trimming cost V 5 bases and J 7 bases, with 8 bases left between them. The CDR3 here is CASSLANGELFF. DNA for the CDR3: TGTGCCAGCAGCCTCGCAAACGGGGAGCTGTTTTTT.

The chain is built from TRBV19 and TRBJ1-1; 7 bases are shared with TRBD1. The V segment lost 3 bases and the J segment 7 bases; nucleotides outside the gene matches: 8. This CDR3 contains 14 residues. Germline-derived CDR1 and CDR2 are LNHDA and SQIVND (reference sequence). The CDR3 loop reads CASSIIQGEDEAFF. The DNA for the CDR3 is TGTGCCAGTAGTATCATTCAGGGGGAAGATGAAGCTTTCTTT.

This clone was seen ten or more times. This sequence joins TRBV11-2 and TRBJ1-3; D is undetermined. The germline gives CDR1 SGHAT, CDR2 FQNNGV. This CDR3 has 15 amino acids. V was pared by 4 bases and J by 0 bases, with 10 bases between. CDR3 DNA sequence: TGTGCCAGCAGCTCCCTCAAGGGCTCTGGAAACACCATATATTTT. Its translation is CASSSLKGSGNTIYF.

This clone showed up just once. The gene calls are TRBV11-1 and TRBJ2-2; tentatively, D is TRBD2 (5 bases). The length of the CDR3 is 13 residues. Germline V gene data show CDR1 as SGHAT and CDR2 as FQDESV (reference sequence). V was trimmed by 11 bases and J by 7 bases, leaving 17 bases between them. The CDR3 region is CALSRDDGGELFF. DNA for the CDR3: TGTGCCTTGAGCCGGGATGACGGCGGGGAGCTGTTTTTT.

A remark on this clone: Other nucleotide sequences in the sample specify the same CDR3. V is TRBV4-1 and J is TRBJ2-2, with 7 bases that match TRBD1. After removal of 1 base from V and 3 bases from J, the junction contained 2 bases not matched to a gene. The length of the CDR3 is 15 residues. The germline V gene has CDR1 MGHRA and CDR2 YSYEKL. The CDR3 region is CASSQGDRDTGELFF. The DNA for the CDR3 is TGCGCCAGCAGCCAAGGTGACAGGGACACCGGGGAGCTGTTTTTT.